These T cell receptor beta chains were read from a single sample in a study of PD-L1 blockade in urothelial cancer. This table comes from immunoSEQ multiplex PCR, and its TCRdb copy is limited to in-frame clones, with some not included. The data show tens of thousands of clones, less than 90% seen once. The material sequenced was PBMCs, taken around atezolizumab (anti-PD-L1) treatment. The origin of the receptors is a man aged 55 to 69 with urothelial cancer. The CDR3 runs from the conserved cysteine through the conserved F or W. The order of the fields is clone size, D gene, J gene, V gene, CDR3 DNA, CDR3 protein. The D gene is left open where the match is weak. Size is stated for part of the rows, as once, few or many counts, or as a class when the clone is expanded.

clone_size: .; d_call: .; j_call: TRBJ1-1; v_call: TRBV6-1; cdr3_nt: TGTGCCAGCAGTGAAGCCGGGGGAAACACTGAAGCTTTCTTT; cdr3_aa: CASSEAGGNTEAFF
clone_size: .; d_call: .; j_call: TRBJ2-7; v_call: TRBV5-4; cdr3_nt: TGTGCCAGCAGCTTAGACCGGAAGGGGGCCTACGAGCAGTACTTC; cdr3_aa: CASSLDRKGAYEQYF
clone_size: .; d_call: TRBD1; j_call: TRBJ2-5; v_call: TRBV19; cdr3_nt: TGTGCCAGTAGTATTCAAGGGGGCGGATTAGCAGAGACCCAGTACTTC; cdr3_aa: CASSIQGGGLAETQYF
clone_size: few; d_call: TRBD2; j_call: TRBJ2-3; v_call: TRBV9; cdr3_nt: TGTGCCAGCAGCGTTTTGACTAGCGGGAGCACAGATACGCAGTATTTT; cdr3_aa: CASSVLTSGSTDTQYF
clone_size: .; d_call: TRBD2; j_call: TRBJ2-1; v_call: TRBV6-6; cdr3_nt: TGTGCCAGCAGCCTAGCGGGCCTCTACAATGAGCAGTTCTTC; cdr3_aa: CASSLAGLYNEQFF
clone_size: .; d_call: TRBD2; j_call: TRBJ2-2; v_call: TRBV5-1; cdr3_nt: TGCGCCAGCAGCTTAGTAGCGGGAGGGCCAGGAACCGGGGAGCTGTTTTTT; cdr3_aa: CASSLVAGGPGTGELFF
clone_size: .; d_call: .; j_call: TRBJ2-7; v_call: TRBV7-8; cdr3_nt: TGTGCCAGCAGCTTAGGTGACTCCCCCCGCGAGCAGTACTTC; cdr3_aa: CASSLGDSPREQYF
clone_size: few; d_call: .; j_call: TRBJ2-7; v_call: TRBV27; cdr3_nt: TGTGCCAGCAGTCCACACCACGGAGGGCAGACGTACTTC; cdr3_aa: CASSPHHGGQTYF
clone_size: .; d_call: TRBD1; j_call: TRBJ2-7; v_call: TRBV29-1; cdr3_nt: TGCAGCGTGAACTACAGGGGCCGCTCCTACGAGCAGTACTTC; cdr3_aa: CSVNYRGRSYEQYF
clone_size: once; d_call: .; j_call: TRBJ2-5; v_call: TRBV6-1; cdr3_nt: TGTGCCAGCAGTGAAGCGTCGTCGGCTAGCAGACAGACCCAGTACTTC; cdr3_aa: CASSEASSASRQTQYF
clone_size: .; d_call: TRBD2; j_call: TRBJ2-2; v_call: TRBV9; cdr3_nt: TGTGCCAGCAGCTATAGCGGGAGGTGGGACACCGGGGAGCTGTTTTTT; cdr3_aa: CASSYSGRWDTGELFF
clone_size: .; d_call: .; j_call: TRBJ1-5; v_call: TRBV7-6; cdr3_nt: TGTGCCAGCAGCCTAAACAGTGGGAATCAGCCCCAGCATTTT; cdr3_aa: CASSLNSGNQPQHF
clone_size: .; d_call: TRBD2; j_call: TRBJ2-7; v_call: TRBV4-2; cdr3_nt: TGTGCCAGCAGCCCAGAGGGACTAGAAATTAACTACGAGCAGTACTTC; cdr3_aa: CASSPEGLEINYEQYF
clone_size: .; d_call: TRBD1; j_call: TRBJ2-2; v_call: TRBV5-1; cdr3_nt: TGCGCCAGCGGTACACCAGACAGGGGGCGGTCTCGTACCGGGGAGCTGTTTTTT; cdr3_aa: CASGTPDRGRSRTGELFF
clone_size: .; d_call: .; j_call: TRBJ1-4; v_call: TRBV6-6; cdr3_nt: TGTGCCAGCAGTCCCGGACTGACGGAAAAACTGTTTTTT; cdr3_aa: CASSPGLTEKLFF
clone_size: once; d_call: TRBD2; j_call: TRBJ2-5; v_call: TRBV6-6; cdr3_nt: TGTGCCAGCGGGGGATCTAGCGGGGGGCAGACCCAGTACTTC; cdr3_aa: CASGGSSGGQTQYF
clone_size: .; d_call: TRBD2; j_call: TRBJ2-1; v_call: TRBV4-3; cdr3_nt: TGCGCCAGCAGCCAAGATGCGGCGGGAGGGCCCCGGAATGAGCAGTTCTTC; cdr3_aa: CASSQDAAGGPRNEQFF
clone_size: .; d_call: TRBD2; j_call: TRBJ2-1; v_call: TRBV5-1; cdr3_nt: TGCGCCAGCAGCAGGTTAGGACTAGCAGGCTACAATGAGCAGTTCTTC; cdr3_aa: CASSRLGLAGYNEQFF
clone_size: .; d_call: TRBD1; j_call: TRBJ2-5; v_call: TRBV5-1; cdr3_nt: TGCGCCAGCAGCCGGACAGGGGGTCGGGAGACCCAGTACTTC; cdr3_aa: CASSRTGGRETQYF
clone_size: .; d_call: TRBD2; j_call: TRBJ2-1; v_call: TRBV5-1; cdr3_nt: TGCGCCAGCAGCTTGGCGGCGGGGGTCCCTTATGGGGAGCAGTTCTTC; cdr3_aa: CASSLAAGVPYGEQFF
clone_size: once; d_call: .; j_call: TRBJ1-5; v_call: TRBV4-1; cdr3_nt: TGCGCCAGCAGCCAAGTCCCCGACGGGAATCAGCCCCAGCATTTT; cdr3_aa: CASSQVPDGNQPQHF
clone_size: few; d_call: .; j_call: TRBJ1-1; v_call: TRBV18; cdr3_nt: TGTGCCAGCTCACCAACGGAACAGGTTGAAGCTTTCTTT; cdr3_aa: CASSPTEQVEAFF
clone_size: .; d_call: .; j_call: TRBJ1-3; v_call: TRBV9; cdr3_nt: TGTGCCAGCAGCGTAGAGCGTTATTCCACCGGAAACACCATATATTTT; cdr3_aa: CASSVERYSTGNTIYF
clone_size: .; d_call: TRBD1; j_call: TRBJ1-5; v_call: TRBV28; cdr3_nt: TGTGCCAGCAGTTTCTTTCGACAGGGTAATCAGCCCCAGCATTTT; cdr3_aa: CASSFFRQGNQPQHF